This T cell receptor beta chain was retrieved from a study of neurological immune-mediated disorders. This clonotype came up a few times. TCRdb re-called the 5' RACE reads through MiXCR, storing one row per CDR3 protein. Of fewer than 20,000 distinct CDR3 sequences detected, approximately 26% appear once; the ten largest clones hold around 35%. Germline assignment: CDR1 SGHTA and CDR2 FQGNSA. V gave up 2 bases and J gave up 8 bases, with 9 bases separating them. The CDR3 sequence is 12 residues long. The source is a man in his forties or fifties with HTLV-1-associated myelopathy (HAM/TSP). The V call is TRBV7-2, the J call TRBJ1-1; no clear D. Sequencing used PBMCs. The CDR3 protein is CASSLNLGEAFF. The CDR3 DNA follows: TGTGCCAGCAGCTTAAATTTAGGGGAAGCTTTCTTT.